This TCR beta chain was documented in a study of blood T cell repertoires in COVID-19. Study details: There were acute and convalescent COVID-19 samples, and they came from the United States, Italy and Spain. The cDNA or gDNA used as material had been derived from T cells, B-cell-depleted T cells, or PBMCs.

In the original analysis: Quantification of nucleated cells was approximated via reference gene primer amplification. Method: immunoSEQ multiplex PCR; TCRdb's copy keeps in-frame clones and lacks some. For V, J and clone size, that table is used; D and trimming come from the DNA. The sample records some 260,000 clones, roughly 91% being singletons. The CDR3 is 19 residues long. The specimen sequenced was peripheral blood. V usage is TRBV21-1 and J usage is TRBJ2-1; the D call TRBD2 from the table was never checked on the DNA. TRBV21-1 is listed as a pseudogene. This clonotype was obtained from a woman in her thirties or forties who had recovered from COVID-19. As DNA, the CDR3 is TGTGCCAGCCCCCGGGACAGGGGGATGAGGACTAGCGGCTACAATGAGCAGTTCTTC. Residues: CASPRDRGMRTSGYNEQFF.